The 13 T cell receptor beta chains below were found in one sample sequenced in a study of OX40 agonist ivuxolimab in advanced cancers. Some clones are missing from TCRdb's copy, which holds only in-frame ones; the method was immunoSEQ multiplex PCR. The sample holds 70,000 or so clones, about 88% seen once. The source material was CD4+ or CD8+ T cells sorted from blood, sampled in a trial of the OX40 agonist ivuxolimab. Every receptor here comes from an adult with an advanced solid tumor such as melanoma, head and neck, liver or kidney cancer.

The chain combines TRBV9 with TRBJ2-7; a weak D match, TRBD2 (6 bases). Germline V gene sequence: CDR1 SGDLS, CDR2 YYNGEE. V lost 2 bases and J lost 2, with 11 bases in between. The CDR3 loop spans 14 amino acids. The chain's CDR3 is CASSVSGFAYEQYF. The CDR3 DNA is TGTGCCAGCAGCGTGAGCGGGTTCGCCTACGAGCAGTACTTC.

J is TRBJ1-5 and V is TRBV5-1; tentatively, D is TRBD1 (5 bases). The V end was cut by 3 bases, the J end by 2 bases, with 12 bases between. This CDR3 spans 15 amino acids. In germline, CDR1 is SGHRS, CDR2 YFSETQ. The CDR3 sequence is CASSSGTPGNQPQHF. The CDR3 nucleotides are TGCGCCAGCAGCTCCGGGACGCCTGGCAATCAGCCCCAGCATTTT.

CDR3 residues: CASSHATSGGVVTEAFF. The CDR3 DNA sequence: TGTGCCAGCAGCCACGCCACGTCAGGGGGTGTTGTCACTGAAGCTTTCTTT. V gene TRBV4-2 combines with J gene TRBJ1-1; 7 positions agree with TRBD1. With 3 bases clipped from V and 4 bases from J, the junction kept 14 bases outside the gene matches. The CDR3 is 17 amino acids. CDR1 LGHNA and CDR2 YNFKEQ come from the germline V gene.

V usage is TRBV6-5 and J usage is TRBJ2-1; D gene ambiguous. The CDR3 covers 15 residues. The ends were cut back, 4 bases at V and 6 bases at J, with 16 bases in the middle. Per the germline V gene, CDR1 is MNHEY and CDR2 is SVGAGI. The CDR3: CASSSLVRSLNEQFF. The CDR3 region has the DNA TGTGCCAGCAGTTCGCTAGTCCGATCCCTCAATGAGCAGTTCTTC.

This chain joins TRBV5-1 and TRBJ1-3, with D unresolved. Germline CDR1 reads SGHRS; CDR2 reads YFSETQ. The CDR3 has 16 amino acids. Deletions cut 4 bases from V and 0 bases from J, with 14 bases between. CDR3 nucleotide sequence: TGCGCCAGCAGCCTTGGAGGGTGGGACTCTGGAAACACCATATATTTT. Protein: CASSLGGWDSGNTIYF.

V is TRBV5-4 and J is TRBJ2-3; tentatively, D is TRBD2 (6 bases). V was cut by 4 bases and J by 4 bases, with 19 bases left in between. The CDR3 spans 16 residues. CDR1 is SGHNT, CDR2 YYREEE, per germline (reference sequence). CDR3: CASSLPTSGGADTQYF. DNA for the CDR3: TGTGCCAGCAGCCTGCCGACTAGTGGGGGTGCAGATACGCAGTATTTT.

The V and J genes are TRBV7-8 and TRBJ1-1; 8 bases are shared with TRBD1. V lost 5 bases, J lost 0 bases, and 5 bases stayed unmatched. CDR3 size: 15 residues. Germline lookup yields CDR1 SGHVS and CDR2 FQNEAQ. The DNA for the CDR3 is TGTGCCAGCAGCATGAGGACAGGGATGAACACTGAAGCTTTCTTT. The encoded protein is CASSMRTGMNTEAFF.

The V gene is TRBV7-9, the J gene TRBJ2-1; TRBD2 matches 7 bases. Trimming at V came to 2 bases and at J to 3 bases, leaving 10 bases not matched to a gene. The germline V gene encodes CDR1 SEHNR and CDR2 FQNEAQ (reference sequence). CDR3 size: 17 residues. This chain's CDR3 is CASSLYVGRGYYNEQFF. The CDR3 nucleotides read TGTGCCAGCAGCTTATATGTCGGGCGGGGGTACTACAATGAGCAGTTCTTC. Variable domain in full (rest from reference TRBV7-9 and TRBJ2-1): DTGVSQNPRHKITKRGQNVTFRCDPISEHNRLYWYRQTLGQGPEFLTYFQNEAQLEKSRLLSDRFSAERPKGSFSTLEIQRTEQGDSAMYLCASSLYVGRGYYNEQFFGPGTRLTVL.

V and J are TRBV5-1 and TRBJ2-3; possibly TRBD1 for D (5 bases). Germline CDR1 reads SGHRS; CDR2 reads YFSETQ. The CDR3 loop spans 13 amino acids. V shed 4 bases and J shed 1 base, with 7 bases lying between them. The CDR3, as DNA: TGCGCCAGCAGCCAACAGGGCACAGATACGCAGTATTTT. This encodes CASSQQGTDTQYF. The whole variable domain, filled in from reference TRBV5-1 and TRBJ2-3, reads KAGVTQTPRYLIKTRGQQVTLSCSPISGHRSVSWYQQTPGQGLQFLFEYFSETQRNKGNFPGRFSGRQFSNSRSEMNVSTLELGDSALYLCASSQQGTDTQYFGPGTRLTVL.

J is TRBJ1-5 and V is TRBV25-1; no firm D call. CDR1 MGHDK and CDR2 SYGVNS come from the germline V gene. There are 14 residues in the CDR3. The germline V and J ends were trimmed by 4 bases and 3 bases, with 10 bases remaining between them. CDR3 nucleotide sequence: TGTGCCAGCAGTGCCGCGCAGGTCAATCAGCCCCAGCATTTT. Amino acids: CASSAAQVNQPQHF.

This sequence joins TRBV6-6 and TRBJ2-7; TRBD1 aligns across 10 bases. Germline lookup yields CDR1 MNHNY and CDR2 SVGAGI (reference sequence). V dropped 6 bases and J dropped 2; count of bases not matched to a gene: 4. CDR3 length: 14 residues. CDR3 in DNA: TGTGCCAGCAGGCGGGGACAGGGGACCTACGAGCAGTACTTC. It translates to CASRRGQGTYEQYF.

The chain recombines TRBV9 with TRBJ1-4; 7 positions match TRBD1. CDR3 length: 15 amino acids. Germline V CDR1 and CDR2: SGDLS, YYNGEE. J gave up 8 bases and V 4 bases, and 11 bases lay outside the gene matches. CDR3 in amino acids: CASSRWTGRIEKLFF. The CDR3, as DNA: TGTGCCAGCAGCCGATGGACAGGACGAATAGAAAAACTGTTTTTT.

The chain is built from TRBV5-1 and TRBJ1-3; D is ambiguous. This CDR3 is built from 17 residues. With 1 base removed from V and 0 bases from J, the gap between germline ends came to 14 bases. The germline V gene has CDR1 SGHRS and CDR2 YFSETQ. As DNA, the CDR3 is TGCGCCAGCAGCTTGCCCCAGACTTCCATCTCTGGAAACACCATATATTTT. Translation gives CASSLPQTSISGNTIYF.